The following is a T cell receptor beta chain sequence with its context. Living in about two dozen US areas, the participants were between roughly 18 and 89 years of age. CDR3 length equals 15 residues. The germline V and J ends were trimmed by 6 bases and 3 bases, with 18 bases remaining between them. Germline V gene lookup returns CDR1 LNHDA and CDR2 SQIVND (reference sequence). The sample originates from a study of blood T cell repertoires in COVID-19. As for the study in general: The analysed material was cDNA or gDNA that came from T cells, B-cell-depleted T cells, or PBMCs.

TCRdb's table, derived via immunoSEQ multiplex PCR, lists solely in-frame clones and lacks some. Among 200,000 to 250,000 clones listed, about 86% were seen once. This chain connects TRBV19 to TRBJ2-7, with a weak D call TRBD1 (6 bases). Sequencing input: PBMCs or T cells enriched from blood (not recorded which). The sequence came from a middle-aged woman with acute COVID-19. Here the CDR3 DNA reads TGTGCCAGTAGCGGAATCAGGGGTCAGCACTACGAGCAGTACTTC. Amino acid sequence: CASSGIRGQHYEQYF.